This T cell receptor beta chain was captured in a study of CD8 T cells in Susac syndrome. Points from the study as a whole: The study's TCR sequencing and HLA analysis covered a relatively small number of individuals, and the study acknowledged this.

Sequencing of TCR beta covered CD8+ and CD4+ T cells obtained from blood. The patients who served as multiple sclerosis controls were treatment-naive and had stable or active relapsing-remitting disease that fulfilled the revised McDonald criteria. Comment on this clonotype: Its target is not known.

Reverse transcription used about 0.5 to 1 ug RNA and random hexamers. The TCR beta CDR3 was amplified by immunoSEQ multiplex PCR across 54 Vbeta, 13 Jbeta. TCRdb redid the calling of the immunoSEQ multiplex PCR reads with MiXCR, one entry per CDR3 protein. This sample has some 130,000 distinct CDR3 sequences; roughly 94% occur once, and the top ten carry about 0.13%. The V and J ends lost 8 bases and 13 bases respectively, with 12 bases between them. This CDR3 contains 10 residues. Looked up from germline, CDR1 is SNHLY and CDR2 is FYNNEI. This receptor was taken from a human donor with multiple sclerosis. The rearrangement links TRBV2 to TRBJ2-1; tentatively, D is TRBD2 (6 bases). The sequenced sample consisted of CD4+ T cells from PBMCs. As DNA, the CDR3 is TGTGCCAGCGGGGACTCCCGCCAGTTCTTC. Its protein is CASGDSRQFF.